The clone carrying this T cell receptor beta chain was observed many times. What was amplified from RNA transcripts were TCR beta CDR3 regions. Researchers ran a first-round RT-PCR on the TCR CDR3 using the HTBI primer set. TCRdb analysed the multiplex PCR reads with MiXCR anew, one entry per CDR3 protein. The repertoire holds 150,000 to 200,000 distinct CDR3 sequences, with approximately 9% as singletons. This record belongs to a study of T cells in Graves' hyperthyroidism and ophthalmopathy. V dropped 0 bases and J dropped 5; count of bases not matched to a gene: 9. The germline V gene has CDR1 DFQATT and CDR2 SNEGSKA (reference sequence). This CDR3 is 16 amino acids long.

This receptor was obtained from a woman younger than 35 with Graves' hyperthyroidism that later progressed to Graves' ophthalmopathy. The material sequenced was blood. The chain links TRBV20-1 to TRBJ2-5; 10 bases are shared with TRBD2. The CDR3 DNA is TGCAGTGCTAGAGATTTAAGCGGGGGGGCCGTGGAGACCCAGTACTTC. Translated, it gives CSARDLSGGAVETQYF.